This TCR beta chain was captured in a study of T-cell reconstitution after alpha-beta-depleted transplantation in children. The CDR3 is 12 amino acids. Trimming removed 0 bases at V and 10 bases at J, with 10 bases between. Looked up from germline, CDR1 is DFQATT and CDR2 is SNEGSKA (reference sequence). A TCRbeta library incorporating unique molecular identifiers was prepared. Each CDR3 protein is one row after TCRdb ran MiXCR on the PCR reads. Among hundreds of thousands of distinct CDR3 sequences, 16% were seen once, and the ten largest hold 1.1%. There are many counts of this clonotype. This receptor was taken from a human donor who donated a stem cell graft to a child with acute myeloid leukemia. The chain links TRBV20-1 to TRBJ2-1; tentative D call: TRBD1 (5 bases). The sequencing used PBMCs from the stem cell graft donor, collected from the stem cell graft. This CDR3 is CSAREVGVEQFF. Written as DNA, the CDR3 is TGCAGTGCTAGAGAAGTAGGGGTCGAGCAGTTCTTC.